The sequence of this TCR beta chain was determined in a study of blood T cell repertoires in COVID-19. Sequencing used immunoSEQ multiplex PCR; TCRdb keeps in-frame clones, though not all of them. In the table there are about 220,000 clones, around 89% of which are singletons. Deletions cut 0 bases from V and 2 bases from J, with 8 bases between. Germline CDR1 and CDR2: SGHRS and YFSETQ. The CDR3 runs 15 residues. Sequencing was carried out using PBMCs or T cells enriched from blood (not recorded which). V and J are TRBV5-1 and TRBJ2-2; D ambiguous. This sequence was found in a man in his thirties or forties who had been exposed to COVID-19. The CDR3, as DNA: TGCGCCAGCAGCTTGGCGGTTCCCAACACCGGGGAGCTGTTTTTT. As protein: CASSLAVPNTGELFF. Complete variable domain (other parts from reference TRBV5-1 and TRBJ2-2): KAGVTQTPRYLIKTRGQQVTLSCSPISGHRSVSWYQQTPGQGLQFLFEYFSETQRNKGNFPGRFSGRQFSNSRSEMNVSTLELGDSALYLCASSLAVPNTGELFFGEGSRLTVL.